The T cell receptor beta chain under discussion was sequenced for a study of neurological immune-mediated disorders. Study-wide points: Private repertoires in all groups were suggested, as expanded clones shared no CDR3 amino acid sequences across subjects.

This clonotype was counted at least ten times. Its antigen is still unknown. Template-switch 5'RACE cDNA synthesis added a 10-nucleotide unique molecular identifier. TCRdb re-analysed the 5' RACE reads in MiXCR, keeping a single row per CDR3 protein. The table shows about 50,000 distinct CDR3 sequences, with about 15% occurring only once. Sequences were obtained from PBMCs. This receptor was obtained from a man aged 55-75 years in good health.

This CDR3 reads CSALFSSTDTQYF. The CDR3 DNA reads as TGCAGTGCTCTTTTCTCTAGCACAGATACGCAGTATTTT. The chain carries TRBV20-1 and TRBJ2-3; D is ambiguous. The CDR3 extends over 13 amino acids. Germline assignment: CDR1 DFQATT and CDR2 SNEGSKA (reference sequence). Trimming left V 5 bases short and J 0 bases short, with 9 bases between.